This section outlines one T cell receptor beta chain sequence together with its context. The CDR3 covers 18 residues. CDR1 and CDR2 from the germline V gene are LGHDT and YNNKEL (reference sequence). V was clipped by 0 bases and J by 1 base; unmatched bases: 10. The sample belongs to a study of blood T cell repertoires in COVID-19. Measured with immunoSEQ multiplex PCR; TCRdb has only the in-frame clones, and not every one. The profile shows some 200,000 clones, around 82% of them singletons. The chain has TRBV3-1 (or the pseudogene TRBV3-2) and TRBJ1-2, with 8 bases aligning to TRBD1. This clonotype was sampled from a woman in her seventies with acute or convalescent COVID-19. Sequenced sample: peripheral blood. CDR3 bases: TGTGCCAGCAGCCAAGATCGAGGAGGAGACAGGGGTAACTATGGCTACACCTTC. Translated: CASSQDRGGDRGNYGYTF.